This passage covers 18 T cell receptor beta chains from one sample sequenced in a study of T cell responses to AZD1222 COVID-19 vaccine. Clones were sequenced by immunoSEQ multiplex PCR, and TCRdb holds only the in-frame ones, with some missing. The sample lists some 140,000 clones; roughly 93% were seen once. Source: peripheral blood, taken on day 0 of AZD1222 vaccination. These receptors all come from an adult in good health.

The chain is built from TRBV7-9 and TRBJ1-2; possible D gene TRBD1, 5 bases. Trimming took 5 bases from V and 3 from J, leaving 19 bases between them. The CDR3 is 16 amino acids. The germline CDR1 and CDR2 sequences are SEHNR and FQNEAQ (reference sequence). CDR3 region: CASSPTASQGDYGYTF. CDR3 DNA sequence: TGTGCCAGCAGCCCTACGGCATCCCAGGGTGACTATGGCTACACCTTC.

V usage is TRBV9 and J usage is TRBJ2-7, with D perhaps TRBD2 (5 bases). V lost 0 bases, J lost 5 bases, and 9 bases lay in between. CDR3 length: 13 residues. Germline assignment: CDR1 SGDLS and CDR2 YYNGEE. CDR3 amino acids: CASSVVPGNEQYF. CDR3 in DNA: TGTGCCAGCAGCGTAGTTCCGGGGAACGAGCAGTACTTC.

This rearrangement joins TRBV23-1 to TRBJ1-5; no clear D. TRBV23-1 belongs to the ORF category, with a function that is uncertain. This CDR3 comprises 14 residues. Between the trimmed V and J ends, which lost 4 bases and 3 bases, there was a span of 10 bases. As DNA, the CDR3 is TGCGCCAGCAGTCCGCGGCGGCACAATCAGCCCCAGCATTTT. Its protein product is CASSPRRHNQPQHF.

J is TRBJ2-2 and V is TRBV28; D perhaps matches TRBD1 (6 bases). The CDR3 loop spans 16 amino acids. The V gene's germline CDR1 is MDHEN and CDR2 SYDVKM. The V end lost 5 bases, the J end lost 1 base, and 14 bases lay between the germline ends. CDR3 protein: CASSGGRGWNTGELFF. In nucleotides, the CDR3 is TGTGCCAGCAGTGGGGGAAGGGGGTGGAACACCGGGGAGCTGTTTTTT.

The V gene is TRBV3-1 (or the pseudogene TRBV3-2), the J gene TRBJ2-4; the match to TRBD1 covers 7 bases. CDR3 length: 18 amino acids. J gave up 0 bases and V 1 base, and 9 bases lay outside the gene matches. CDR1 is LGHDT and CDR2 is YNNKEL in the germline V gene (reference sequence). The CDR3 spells CASSQVSNTGEAKNIQYF. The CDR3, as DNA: TGTGCCAGCAGCCAAGTCTCAAATACAGGGGAAGCCAAAAACATTCAGTACTTC.

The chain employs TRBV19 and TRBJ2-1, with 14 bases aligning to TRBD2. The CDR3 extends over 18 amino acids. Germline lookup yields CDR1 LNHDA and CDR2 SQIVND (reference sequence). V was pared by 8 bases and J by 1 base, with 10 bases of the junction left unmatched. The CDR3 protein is CASVPGTSGSRSYNEQFF. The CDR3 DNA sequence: TGTGCCAGTGTACCCGGGACTAGCGGGAGTAGGTCCTACAATGAGCAGTTCTTC. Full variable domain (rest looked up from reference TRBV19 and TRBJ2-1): DGGITQSPKYLFRKEGQNVTLSCEQNLNHDAMYWYRQDPGQGLRLIYYSQIVNDFQKGDIAEGYSVSREKKESFPLTVTSAQKNPTAFYLCASVPGTSGSRSYNEQFFGPGTRLTVL.

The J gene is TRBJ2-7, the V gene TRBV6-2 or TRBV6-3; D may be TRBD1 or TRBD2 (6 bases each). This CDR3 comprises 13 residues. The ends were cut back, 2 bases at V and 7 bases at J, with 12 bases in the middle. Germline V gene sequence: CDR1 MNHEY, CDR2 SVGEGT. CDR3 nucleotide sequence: TGTGCCAGCAGTTACCTGGGGGGCAGGGAGCAGTACTTC. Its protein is CASSYLGGREQYF.

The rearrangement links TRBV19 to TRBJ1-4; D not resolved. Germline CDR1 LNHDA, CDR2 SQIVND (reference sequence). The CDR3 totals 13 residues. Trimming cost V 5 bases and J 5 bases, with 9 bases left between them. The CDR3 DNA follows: TGTGCCAGTAGTTCCCGTGAGAATGAAAAACTGTTTTTT. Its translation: CASSSRENEKLFF.

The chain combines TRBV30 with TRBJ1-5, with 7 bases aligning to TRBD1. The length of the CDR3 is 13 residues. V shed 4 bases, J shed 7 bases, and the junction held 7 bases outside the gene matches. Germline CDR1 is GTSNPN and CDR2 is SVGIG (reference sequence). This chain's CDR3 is CAWNRTGHQPQHF. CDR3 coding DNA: TGTGCCTGGAATAGGACAGGACACCAGCCCCAGCATTTT.

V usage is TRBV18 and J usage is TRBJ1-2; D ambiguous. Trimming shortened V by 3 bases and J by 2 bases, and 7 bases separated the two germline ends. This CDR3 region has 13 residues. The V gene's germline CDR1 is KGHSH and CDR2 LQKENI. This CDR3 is CASSPDGNYGYTF. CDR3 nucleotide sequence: TGTGCCAGCTCACCGGACGGGAACTATGGCTACACCTTC. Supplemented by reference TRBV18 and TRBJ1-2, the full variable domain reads NAGVMQNPRHLVRRRGQEARLRCSPMKGHSHVYWYRQLPEEGLKFMVYLQKENIIDESGMPKERFSAEFPKEGPSILRIQQVVRGDSAAYFCASSPDGNYGYTFGSGTRLTVV.

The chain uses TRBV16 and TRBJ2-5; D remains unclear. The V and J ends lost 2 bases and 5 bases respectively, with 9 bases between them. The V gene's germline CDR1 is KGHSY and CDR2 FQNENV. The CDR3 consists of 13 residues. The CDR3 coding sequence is TGTGCCAGCAGCCAACCCGATGAGGAGACCCAGTACTTC. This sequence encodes CASSQPDEETQYF.

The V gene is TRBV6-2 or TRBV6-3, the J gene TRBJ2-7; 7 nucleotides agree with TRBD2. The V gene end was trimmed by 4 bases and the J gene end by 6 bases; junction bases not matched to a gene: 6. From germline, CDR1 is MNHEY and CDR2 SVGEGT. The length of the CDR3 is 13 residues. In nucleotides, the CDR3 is TGTGCCAGCAGTTGGGGAGGGCCTGGCGAGCAGTACTTC. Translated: CASSWGGPGEQYF.

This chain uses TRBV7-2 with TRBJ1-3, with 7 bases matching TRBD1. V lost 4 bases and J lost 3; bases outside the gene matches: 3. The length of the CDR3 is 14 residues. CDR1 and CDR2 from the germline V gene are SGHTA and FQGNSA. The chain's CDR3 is CASSSGTVGNTIYF. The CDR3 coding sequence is TGTGCCAGCAGCTCCGGGACAGTTGGAAACACCATATATTTT.

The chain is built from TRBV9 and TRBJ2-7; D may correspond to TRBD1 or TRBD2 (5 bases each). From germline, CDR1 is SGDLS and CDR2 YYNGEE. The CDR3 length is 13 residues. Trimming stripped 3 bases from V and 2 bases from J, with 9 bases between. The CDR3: CASSEGTTYEQYF. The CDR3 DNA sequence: TGTGCCAGCAGCGAGGGGACCACCTACGAGCAGTACTTC. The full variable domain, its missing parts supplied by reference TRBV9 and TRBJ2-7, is DSGVTQTPKHLITATGQRVTLRCSPRSGDLSVYWYQQSLDQGLQFLIQYYNGEERAKGNILERFSAQQFPDLHSELNLSSLELGDSALYFCASSEGTTYEQYFGPGTRLTVT.

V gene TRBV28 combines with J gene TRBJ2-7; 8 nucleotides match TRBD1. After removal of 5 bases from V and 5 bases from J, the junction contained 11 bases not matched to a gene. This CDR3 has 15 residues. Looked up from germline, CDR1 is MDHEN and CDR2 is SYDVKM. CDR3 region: CASSTWTGLRNEQYF. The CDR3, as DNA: TGTGCCAGCAGTACCTGGACAGGGTTGAGGAACGAGCAGTACTTC.

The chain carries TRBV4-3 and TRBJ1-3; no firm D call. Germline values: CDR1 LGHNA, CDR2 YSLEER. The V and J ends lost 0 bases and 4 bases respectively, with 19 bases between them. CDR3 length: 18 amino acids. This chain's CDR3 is CASSQEPSGRDGGNTIYF. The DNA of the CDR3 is TGCGCCAGCAGCCAAGAGCCCAGTGGGCGTGACGGGGGAAACACCATATATTTT.

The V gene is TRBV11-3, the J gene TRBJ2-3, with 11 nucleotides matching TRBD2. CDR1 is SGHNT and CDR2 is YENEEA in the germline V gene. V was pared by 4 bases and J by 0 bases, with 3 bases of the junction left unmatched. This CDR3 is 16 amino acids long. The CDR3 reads CASSSRTSGSTDTQYF. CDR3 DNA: TGTGCCAGCAGCTCCAGGACTAGCGGGAGCACAGATACGCAGTATTTT.

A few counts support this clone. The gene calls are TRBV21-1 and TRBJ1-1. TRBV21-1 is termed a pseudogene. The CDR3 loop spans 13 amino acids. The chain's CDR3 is CASSKRRNTEAFF. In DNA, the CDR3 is TGTGCCAGCAGCAAGAGACGGAACACTGAAGCTTTCTTT.